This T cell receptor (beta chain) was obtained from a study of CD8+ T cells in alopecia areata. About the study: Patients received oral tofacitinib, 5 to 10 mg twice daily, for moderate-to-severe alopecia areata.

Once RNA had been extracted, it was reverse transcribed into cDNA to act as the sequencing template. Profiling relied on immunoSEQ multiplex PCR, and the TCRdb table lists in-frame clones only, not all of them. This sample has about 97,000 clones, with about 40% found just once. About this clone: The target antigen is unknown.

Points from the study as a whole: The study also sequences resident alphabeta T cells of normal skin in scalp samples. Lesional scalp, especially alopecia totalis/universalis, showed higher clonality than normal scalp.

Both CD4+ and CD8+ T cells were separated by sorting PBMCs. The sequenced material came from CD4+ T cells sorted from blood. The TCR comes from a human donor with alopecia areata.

CDR3 nucleotides: TGTGCCAGCAGTGCCCGGGGGGTCCGTACTGAAGCTTTCTTT. Amino acid sequence: CASSARGVRTEAFF. The rearrangement joins TRBV6-5 to TRBJ1-1; tentatively, D is TRBD1 (5 bases). This CDR3 has 14 residues. Between the trimmed V and J ends, which lost 5 bases and 5 bases, there was a span of 15 bases. Germline V gives CDR1 MNHEY, CDR2 SVGAGI.